This TCR beta chain is drawn from a study of identifying expanded T cells in peripheral blood. The data were produced by immunoSEQ multiplex PCR, yet TCRdb's version contains in-frame clones alone and is incomplete. The sample has approximately 100,000 clones; 70% to 90% are singletons. The germline V gene has CDR1 ENHRY and CDR2 SYGVKD. The length of the CDR3 is 14 residues. V lost 0 bases to trimming and J lost 8 bases, with 13 bases between them. Sequenced: blood. The source is a person aged 18-70 years in good health. The chain recombines TRBV10-3 with TRBJ1-2; weak D call: TRBD1 (6 bases). CDR3 nucleotides: TGTGCCATCAGTGAGTCAGGGGGGTTTGGAGGCTACACCTTC. It specifies CAISESGGFGGYTF.